This T cell receptor beta chain came from a study of blood T cell repertoires in COVID-19. Turning to the study itself: PBMCs, B-cell-depleted T cells, or T cells were the source of the cDNA or gDNA that made up the material.

Here immunoSEQ multiplex PCR was the method, and the copy in TCRdb shows in-frame clones only, minus some. This sample has about 140,000 clones, with approximately 80% found just once. Germline CDR1 and CDR2: SGHTA and FQGNSA. The CDR3 is 19 residues long. V shed 4 bases, J shed 7 bases, and the junction held 17 bases outside the gene matches. This clone was recorded once. The gene calls are TRBV7-2 and TRBJ2-5; 14 nucleotides line up with TRBD2. This clonotype was obtained from a man between 65 and 85 years old who had recovered from COVID-19. The sample taken for sequencing was peripheral blood. The CDR3 region is CASSSPPGLAGVIGGTQYF. CDR3 sequence (DNA): TGTGCCAGCAGCTCGCCTCCGGGACTAGCGGGAGTCATCGGAGGGACCCAGTACTTC.